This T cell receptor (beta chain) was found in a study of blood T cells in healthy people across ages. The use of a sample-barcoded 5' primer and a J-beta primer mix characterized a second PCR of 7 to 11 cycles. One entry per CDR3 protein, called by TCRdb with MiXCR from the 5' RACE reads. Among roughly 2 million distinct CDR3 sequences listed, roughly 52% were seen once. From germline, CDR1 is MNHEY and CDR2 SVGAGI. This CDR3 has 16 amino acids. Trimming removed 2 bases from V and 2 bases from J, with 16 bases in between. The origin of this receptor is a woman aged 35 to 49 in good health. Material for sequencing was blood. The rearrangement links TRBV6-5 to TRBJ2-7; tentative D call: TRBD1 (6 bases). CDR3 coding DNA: TGTGCCAGCAGTTACCGGACAGTAGCTTCTACCTACGAGCAGTACTTC. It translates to CASSYRTVASTYEQYF.